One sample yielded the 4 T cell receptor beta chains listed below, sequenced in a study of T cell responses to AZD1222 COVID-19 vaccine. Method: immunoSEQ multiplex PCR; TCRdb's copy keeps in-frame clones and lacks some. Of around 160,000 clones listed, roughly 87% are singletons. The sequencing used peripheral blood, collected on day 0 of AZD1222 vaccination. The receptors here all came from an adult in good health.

The CDR3 here is CASSVGESPPGYTF. CDR3 bases: TGTGCCAGCAGCGTAGGAGAGTCCCCGCCAGGCTACACCTTC. The V gene is TRBV9, the J gene TRBJ1-2; D call uncertain. CDR1 is SGDLS, CDR2 YYNGEE, per germline. V was clipped by 0 bases and J by 8 bases, with 14 bases between them. CDR3 length: 14 residues. Supplemented by reference TRBV9 and TRBJ1-2, the full variable domain reads DSGVTQTPKHLITATGQRVTLRCSPRSGDLSVYWYQQSLDQGLQFLIQYYNGEERAKGNILERFSAQQFPDLHSELNLSSLELGDSALYFCASSVGESPPGYTFGSGTRLTVV.

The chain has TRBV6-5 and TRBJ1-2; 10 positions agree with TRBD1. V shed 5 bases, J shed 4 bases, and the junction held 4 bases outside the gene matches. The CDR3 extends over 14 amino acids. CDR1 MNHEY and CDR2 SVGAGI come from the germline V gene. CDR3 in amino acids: CASSRRQGAYGYTF. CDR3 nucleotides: TGTGCCAGCAGTCGCCGACAGGGGGCCTATGGCTACACCTTC.

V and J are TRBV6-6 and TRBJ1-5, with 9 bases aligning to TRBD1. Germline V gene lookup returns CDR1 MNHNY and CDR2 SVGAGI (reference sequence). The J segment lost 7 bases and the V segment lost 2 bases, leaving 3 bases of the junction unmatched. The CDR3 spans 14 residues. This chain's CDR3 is CASSYGTGRQPQHF. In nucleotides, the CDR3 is TGTGCCAGCAGTTACGGGACAGGGCGCCAGCCCCAGCATTTT.

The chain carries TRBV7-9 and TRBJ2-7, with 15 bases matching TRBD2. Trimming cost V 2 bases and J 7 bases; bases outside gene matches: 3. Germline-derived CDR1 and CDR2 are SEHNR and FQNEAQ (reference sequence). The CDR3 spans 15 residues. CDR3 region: CASSLSGLAGGEQYF. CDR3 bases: TGTGCCAGCAGCTTATCCGGACTAGCGGGAGGGGAGCAGTACTTC.